This T cell receptor beta chain is from a study of PD-L1 blockade in urothelial cancer. Sequenced by immunoSEQ multiplex PCR; TCRdb stores in-frame clones only, minus some. The table has about 80,000 clones, 75% to 90% seen once. This CDR3 contains 17 residues. Germline V gives CDR1 SGHRS, CDR2 YFSETQ. Germline trimming cut 4 bases from V and 1 base from J; bases unmatched to any gene: 8. This material consisted of PBMCs, taken around atezolizumab (anti-PD-L1) treatment. The genes are TRBV5-1 and TRBJ2-5, with 12 bases aligning to TRBD1. The sequence derives from a woman aged 70 to 79 with urothelial cancer. The CDR3 sequence is CASSPRDRGRPQETQYF. The CDR3, as DNA: TGCGCCAGCAGCCCAAGGGACAGGGGGCGGCCCCAAGAGACCCAGTACTTC.